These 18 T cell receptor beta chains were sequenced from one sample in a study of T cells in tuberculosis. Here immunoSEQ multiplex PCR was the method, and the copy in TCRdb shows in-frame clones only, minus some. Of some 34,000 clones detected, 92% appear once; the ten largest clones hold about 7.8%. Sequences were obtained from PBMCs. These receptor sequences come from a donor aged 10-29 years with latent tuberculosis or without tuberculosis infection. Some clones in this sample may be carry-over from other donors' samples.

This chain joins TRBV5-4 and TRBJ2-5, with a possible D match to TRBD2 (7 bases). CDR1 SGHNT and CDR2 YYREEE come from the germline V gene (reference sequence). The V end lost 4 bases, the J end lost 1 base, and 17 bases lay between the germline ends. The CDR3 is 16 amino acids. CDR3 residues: CASSLGGGGSQETQYF. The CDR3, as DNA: TGTGCCAGCAGCCTTGGGGGGGGCGGCTCCCAAGAGACCCAGTACTTC.

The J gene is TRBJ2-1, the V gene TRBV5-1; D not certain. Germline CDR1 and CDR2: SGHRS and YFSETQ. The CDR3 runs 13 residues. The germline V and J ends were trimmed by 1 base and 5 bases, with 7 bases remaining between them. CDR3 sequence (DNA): TGCGCCAGCAGCTTGCTTTTTGACAATGAGCAGTTCTTC. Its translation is CASSLLFDNEQFF.

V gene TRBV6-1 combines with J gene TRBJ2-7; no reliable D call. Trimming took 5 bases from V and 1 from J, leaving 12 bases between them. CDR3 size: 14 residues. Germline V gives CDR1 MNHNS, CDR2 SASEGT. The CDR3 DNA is TGTGCCAGCAGTACCCTTGGGCCTTCCTACGAGCAGTACTTC. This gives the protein CASSTLGPSYEQYF.

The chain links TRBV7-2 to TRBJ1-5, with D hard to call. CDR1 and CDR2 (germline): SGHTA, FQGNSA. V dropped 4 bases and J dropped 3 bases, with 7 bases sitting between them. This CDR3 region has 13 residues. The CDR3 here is CASSSDNNQPQHF. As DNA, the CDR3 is TGTGCCAGCAGCTCCGACAACAATCAGCCCCAGCATTTT.

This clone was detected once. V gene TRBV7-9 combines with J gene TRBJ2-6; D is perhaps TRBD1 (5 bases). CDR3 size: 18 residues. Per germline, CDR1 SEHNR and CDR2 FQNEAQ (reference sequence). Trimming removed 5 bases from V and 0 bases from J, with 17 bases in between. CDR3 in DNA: TGTGCCAGCAGCCGTGTGTCAGGGTTGTTCTCTGGGGCCAACGTCCTGACTTTC. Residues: CASSRVSGLFSGANVLTF.

The CDR3 DNA reads as TGTGCCAGCAGTGAATTTGCTAGCGGAAGCTACGAGCAGTACTTC. Amino acid sequence: CASSEFASGSYEQYF. V usage is TRBV6-1 and J usage is TRBJ2-7; 7 nucleotides agree with TRBD2. This CDR3 contains 15 residues. Germline CDR1 reads MNHNS; CDR2 reads SASEGT. V lost 2 bases and J lost 3; bases outside the gene matches: 7.

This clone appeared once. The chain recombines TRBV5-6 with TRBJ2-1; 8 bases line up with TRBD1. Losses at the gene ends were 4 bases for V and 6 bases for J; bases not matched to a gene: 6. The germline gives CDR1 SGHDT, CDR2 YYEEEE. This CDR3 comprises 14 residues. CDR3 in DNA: TGTGCCAGCAGCCCCCCCGGGACAGGCAATGAGCAGTTCTTC. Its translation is CASSPPGTGNEQFF.

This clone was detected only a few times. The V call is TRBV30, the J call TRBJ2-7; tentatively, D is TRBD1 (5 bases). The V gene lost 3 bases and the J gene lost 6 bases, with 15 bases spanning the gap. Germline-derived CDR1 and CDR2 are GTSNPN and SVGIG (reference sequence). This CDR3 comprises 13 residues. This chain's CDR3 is CAWSLSGLREQYF. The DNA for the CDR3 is TGTGCCTGGAGCCTTTCAGGGCTCCGCGAGCAGTACTTC.

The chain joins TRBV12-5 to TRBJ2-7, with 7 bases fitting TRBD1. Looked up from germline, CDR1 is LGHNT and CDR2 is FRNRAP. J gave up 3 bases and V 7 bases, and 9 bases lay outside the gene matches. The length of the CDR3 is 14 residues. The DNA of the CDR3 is TGTGCTAGTGCGACAGGGAACAAACACTACGAGCAGTACTTC. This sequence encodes CASATGNKHYEQYF.

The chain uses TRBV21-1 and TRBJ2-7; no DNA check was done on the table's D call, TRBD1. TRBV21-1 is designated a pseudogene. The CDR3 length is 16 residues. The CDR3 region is CASSNPGTGGKNEQYF. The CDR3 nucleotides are TGTGCCAGCTCCAATCCGGGGACAGGGGGCAAAAACGAGCAGTACTTC.

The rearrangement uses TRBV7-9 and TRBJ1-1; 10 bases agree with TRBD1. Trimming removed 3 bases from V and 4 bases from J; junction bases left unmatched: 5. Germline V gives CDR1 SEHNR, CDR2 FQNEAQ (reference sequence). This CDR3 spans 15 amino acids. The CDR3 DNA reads TGTGCCAGCAGCTTTAGCGGGACAGGGGCCACTGAAGCTTTCTTT. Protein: CASSFSGTGATEAFF.

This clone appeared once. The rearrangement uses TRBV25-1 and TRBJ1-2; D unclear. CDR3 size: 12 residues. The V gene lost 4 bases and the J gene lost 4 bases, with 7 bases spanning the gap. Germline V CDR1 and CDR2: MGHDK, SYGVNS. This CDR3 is CASSGELYGYTF. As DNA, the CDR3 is TGTGCCAGCAGTGGTGAGCTCTATGGCTACACCTTC.

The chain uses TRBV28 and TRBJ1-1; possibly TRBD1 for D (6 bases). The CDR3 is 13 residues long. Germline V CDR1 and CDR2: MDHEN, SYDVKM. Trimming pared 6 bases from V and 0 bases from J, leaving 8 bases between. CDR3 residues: CASSQGMNTEAFF. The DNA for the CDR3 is TGTGCCAGCAGCCAGGGGATGAACACTGAAGCTTTCTTT.

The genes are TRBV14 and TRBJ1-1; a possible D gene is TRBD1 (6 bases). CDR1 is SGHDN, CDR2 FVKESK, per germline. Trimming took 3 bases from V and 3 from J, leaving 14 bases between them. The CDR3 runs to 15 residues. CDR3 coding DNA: TGTGCCAGCAGCCAGAAGATCGGGGGGCACACTGAAGCTTTCTTT. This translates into CASSQKIGGHTEAFF. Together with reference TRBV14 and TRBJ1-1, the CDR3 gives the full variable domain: EAGVTQFPSHSVIEKGQTVTLRCDPISGHDNLYWYRRVMGKEIKFLLHFVKESKQDESGMPNNRFLAERTGGTYSTLKVQPAELEDSGVYFCASSQKIGGHTEAFFGQGTRLTVV.

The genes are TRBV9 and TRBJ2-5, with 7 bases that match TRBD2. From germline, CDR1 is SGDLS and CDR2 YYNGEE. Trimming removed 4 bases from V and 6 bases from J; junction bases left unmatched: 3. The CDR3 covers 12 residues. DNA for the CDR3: TGTGCCAGCAGCCCGACTAGCCAGACCCAGTACTTC. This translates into CASSPTSQTQYF.

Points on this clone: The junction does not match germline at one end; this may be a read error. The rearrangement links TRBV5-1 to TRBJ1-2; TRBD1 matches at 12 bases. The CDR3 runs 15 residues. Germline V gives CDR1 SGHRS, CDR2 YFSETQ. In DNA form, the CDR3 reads TGCGCCAGCAACTTGGGGACAGGGGGCGACTATGGCTACACCTTC. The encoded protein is CASNLGTGGDYGYTF.

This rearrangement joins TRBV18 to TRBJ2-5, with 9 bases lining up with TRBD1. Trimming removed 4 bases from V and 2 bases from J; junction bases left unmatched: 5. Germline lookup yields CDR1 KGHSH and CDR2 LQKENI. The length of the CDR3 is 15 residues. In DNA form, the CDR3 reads TGTGCCAGCTCACAAGCCGGGACAGGGCAAGAGACCCAGTACTTC. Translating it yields CASSQAGTGQETQYF.

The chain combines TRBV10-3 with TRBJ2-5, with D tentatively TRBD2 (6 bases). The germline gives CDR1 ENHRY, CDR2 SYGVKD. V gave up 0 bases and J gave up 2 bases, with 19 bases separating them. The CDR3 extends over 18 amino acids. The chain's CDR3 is CAISESPKAGSGQETQYF. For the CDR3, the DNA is TGTGCCATCAGTGAGTCCCCAAAGGCGGGGAGTGGGCAAGAGACCCAGTACTTC.